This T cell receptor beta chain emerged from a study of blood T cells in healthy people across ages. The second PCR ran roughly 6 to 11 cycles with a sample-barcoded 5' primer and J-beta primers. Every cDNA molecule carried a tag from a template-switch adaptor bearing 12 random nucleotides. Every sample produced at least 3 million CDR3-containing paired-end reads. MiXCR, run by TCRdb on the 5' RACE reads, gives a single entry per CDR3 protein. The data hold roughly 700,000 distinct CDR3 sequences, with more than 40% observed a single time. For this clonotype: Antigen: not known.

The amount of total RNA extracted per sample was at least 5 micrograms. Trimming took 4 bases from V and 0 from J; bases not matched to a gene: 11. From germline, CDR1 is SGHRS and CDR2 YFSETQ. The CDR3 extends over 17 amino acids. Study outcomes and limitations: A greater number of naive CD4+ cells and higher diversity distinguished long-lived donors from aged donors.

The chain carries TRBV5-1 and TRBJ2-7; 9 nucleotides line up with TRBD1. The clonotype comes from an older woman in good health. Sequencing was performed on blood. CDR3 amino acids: CASSLGTGKSFSYEQYF. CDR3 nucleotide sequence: TGCGCCAGCAGCCTTGGGACAGGGAAGAGTTTCTCCTACGAGCAGTACTTC.